What follows are 3 T cell receptor beta chains derived from one specimen sequenced in a study of cytomegalovirus exposure and HLA in healthy donors. Vbeta (60) and Jbeta (13) primers were used in the PCR. Method: immunoSEQ multiplex PCR; TCRdb's copy keeps in-frame clones and lacks some. Among 75,000 to 90,000 clones listed, around 77% were seen once. The source material was PBMCs. All receptors derive from a middle-aged man in good health and CMV-seronegative.

The chain is built from TRBV5-8 and TRBJ2-1, with TRBD2 identical over 10 bases. Trimming took 1 base from V and 5 from J; bases not matched to a gene: 3. Germline CDR1 SGHTS, CDR2 YDEGEE. The CDR3 is 15 amino acids. CDR3: CASSLTSGENNEQFF. DNA for the CDR3: TGTGCCAGCAGCTTGACTAGCGGGGAAAACAATGAGCAGTTCTTC.

The chain joins TRBV15 to TRBJ2-7; no definite D call. V was clipped by 5 bases and J by 4 bases, with 21 bases between them. CDR1 and CDR2 from the germline V gene are LNHNV and YYDKDF (reference sequence). This CDR3 spans 16 amino acids. The CDR3 spells CATSSRAYFESYEQYF. CDR3 in DNA: TGTGCCACCAGCTCGAGAGCATACTTTGAATCTTACGAGCAGTACTTC.

The chain is built from TRBV27 and TRBJ1-2, with a weak D call TRBD1 (6 bases). Germline CDR1 and CDR2: MNHEY and SMNVEV (reference sequence). V shed 5 bases and J shed 5 bases, with 15 bases lying between them. The CDR3 runs to 14 residues. The CDR3 coding sequence is TGTGCCAGCAGTCCCGGACAGTTTGGGTATGGCTACACCTTC. Its protein is CASSPGQFGYGYTF.